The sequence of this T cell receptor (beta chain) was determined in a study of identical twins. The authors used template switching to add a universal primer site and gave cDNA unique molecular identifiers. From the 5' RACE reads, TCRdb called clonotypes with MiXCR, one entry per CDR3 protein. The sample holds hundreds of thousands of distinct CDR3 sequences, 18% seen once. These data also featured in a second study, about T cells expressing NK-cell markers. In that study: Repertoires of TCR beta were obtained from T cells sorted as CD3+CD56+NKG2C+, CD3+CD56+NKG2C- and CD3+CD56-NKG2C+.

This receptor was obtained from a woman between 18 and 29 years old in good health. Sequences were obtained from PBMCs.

CDR3 sequence reads: CASSFSARRDTGELFF. The CDR3, as DNA: TGTGCCAGCAGCTTCTCTGCTCGCCGGGACACCGGGGAGCTGTTTTTT. The chain carries TRBV5-6 and TRBJ2-2; D gene unclear. The germline CDR1 and CDR2 sequences are SGHDT and YYEEEE. This CDR3 comprises 16 residues. The V end was cut by 2 bases, the J end by 3 bases, with 14 bases between.